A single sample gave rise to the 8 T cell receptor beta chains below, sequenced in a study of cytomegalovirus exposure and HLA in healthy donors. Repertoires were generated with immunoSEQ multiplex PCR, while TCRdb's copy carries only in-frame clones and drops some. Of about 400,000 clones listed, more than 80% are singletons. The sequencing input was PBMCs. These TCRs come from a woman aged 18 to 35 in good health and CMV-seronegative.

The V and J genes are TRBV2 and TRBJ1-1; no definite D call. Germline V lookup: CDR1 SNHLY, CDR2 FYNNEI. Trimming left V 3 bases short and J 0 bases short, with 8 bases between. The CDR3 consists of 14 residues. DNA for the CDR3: TGTGCCAGCAGTGAGGTGGAGCTGAACACTGAAGCTTTCTTT. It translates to CASSEVELNTEAFF. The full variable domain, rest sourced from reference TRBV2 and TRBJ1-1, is EPEVTQTPSHQVTQMGQEVILRCVPISNHLYFYWYRQILGQKVEFLVSFYNNEISEKSEIFDDQFSVERPDGSNFTLKIRSTKLEDSAMYFCASSEVELNTEAFFGQGTRLTVV.

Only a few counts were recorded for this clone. The CDR3 coding sequence is TGTGCCAGCAGCCACGGACAGGGGAGATCCTACGAGCAGTACTTC. Its translation: CASSHGQGRSYEQYF. This sequence joins TRBV9 and TRBJ2-7, with 9 positions matching TRBD1. V gave up 4 bases and J gave up 1 base; unmatched junction bases: 6. Germline V gives CDR1 SGDLS, CDR2 YYNGEE. The CDR3 is 15 residues long.

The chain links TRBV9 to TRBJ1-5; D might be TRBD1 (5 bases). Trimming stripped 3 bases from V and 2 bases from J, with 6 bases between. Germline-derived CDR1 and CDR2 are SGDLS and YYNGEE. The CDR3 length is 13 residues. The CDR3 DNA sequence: TGTGCCAGCAGCGGGGGGGGCAATCAGCCCCAGCATTTT. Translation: CASSGGGNQPQHF.

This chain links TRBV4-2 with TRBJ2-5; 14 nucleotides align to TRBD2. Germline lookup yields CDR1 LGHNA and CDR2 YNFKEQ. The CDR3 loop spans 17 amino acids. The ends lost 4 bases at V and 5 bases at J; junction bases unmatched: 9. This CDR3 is CASSPHGLAGGGETQYF. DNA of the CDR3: TGTGCCAGCAGCCCCCATGGACTAGCGGGGGGAGGGGAGACCCAGTACTTC.

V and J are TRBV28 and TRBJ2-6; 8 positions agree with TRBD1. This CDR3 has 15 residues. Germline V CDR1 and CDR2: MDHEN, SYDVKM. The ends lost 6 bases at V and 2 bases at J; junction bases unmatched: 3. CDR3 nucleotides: TGTGCCAGCAGACCCAGGGGGCCTGGGGCCAACGTCCTGACTTTC. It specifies CASRPRGPGANVLTF.

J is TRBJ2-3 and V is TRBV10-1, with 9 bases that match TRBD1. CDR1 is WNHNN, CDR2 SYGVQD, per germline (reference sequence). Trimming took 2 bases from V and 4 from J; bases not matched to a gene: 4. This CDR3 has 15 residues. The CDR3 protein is CASSEVGQGSDTQYF. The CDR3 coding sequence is TGCGCCAGCAGTGAGGTCGGACAGGGGTCAGATACGCAGTATTTT.

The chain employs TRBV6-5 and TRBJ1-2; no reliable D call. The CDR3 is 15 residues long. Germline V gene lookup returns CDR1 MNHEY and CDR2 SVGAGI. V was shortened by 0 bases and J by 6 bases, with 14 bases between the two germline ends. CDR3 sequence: CASSYSIGGGDGYTF. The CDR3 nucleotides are TGTGCCAGCAGTTACTCGATTGGTGGTGGAGATGGCTACACCTTC.

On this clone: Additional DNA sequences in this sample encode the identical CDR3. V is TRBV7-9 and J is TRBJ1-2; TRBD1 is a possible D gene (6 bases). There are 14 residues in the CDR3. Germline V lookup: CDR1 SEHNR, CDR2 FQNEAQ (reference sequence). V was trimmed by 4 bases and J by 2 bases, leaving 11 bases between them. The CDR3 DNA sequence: TGTGCCAGCAGCTCGACGGGGGGCAACTATGGCTACACCTTC. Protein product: CASSSTGGNYGYTF.